These T cell receptor beta chains were read from a single sample in a study of identical twins. TCRdb itself ran the 5' RACE reads through MiXCR, one entry per CDR3 protein. The sample lists around 530,000 distinct CDR3 sequences, approximately 16% occurring once. The same sample was also studied in work on yellow fever vaccine responses in identical twins.

The source material was CD4+ T cells sorted from blood. Receptor source: a woman under 30 in good health. CDR3s include the opening cysteine and the closing phenylalanine or tryptophan. D genes are given only for firm matches. Size values are once, few and many counts, or a class for expanded clones, and some rows have none.

clone_size | j_call | v_call | d_call | cdr3_nt | cdr3_aa
NA | TRBJ2-7 | TRBV4-1 | TRBD1 | TGCGCCAGCAGCCAAAACACCAGGGGGCCGTACGAGCAGTACTTC | CASSQNTRGPYEQYF
few | TRBJ2-1 | TRBV7-9 | NA | TGTGCCAGCAGCTTTGGTCCCAACGGGTCCTACAATGAGCAGTTCTTC | CASSFGPNGSYNEQFF
NA | TRBJ1-1 | TRBV4-1 | TRBD1 | TGCGCCAGCAGCCAGAGACAGGGATGGGAAACTGAAGCTTTCTTT | CASSQRQGWETEAFF
NA | TRBJ2-1 | TRBV27 | NA | TGTGCCAGCAGCCTTAAGCATGAGCAGTTCTTC | CASSLKHEQFF
NA | TRBJ2-7 | TRBV10-1 | TRBD1 | TGCGCCAGCAGTGAGGGGACAGGCCGCTACGAGCAGTACTTC | CASSEGTGRYEQYF
few | TRBJ2-2 | TRBV25-1 | NA | TGTGCCAGCAGTCCCTTGCGGGTAGACACCGGGGAGCTGTTTTTT | CASSPLRVDTGELFF
few | TRBJ2-3 | TRBV7-8 | NA | TGTGCCAGCAGCTTAGCGCGCCGTACAGATACGCAGTATTTT | CASSLARRTDTQYF
many | TRBJ2-5 | TRBV9 | TRBD2 | TGTGCCAGCAGAGCTAGCGGACAAGAGACCCAGTACTTC | CASRASGQETQYF
NA | TRBJ2-1 | TRBV6-2/TRBV6-3 | NA | TGTGCCAGCATCAATCGGGCGGGTATATATGAGCAGTTCTTC | CASINRAGIYEQFF
few | TRBJ2-7 | TRBV6-1 | TRBD2 | TGTGCCAGCAGTCCTAGCGGGAGTGTCTACGAGCAGTACTTC | CASSPSGSVYEQYF
NA | TRBJ2-7 | TRBV29-1 | NA | TGCAGCGTTGAAGTTGGTTCCTACGAGCAGTACTTC | CSVEVGSYEQYF
NA | TRBJ2-1 | TRBV24-1 | NA | TGTGCCACCAGTAGCGGAGGCTCCTACAATGAGCAGTTCTTC | CATSSGGSYNEQFF
few | TRBJ2-3 | TRBV10-3 | NA | TGTGCCATCAGGCAAGGTGTAGGAGATACGCAGTATTTT | CAIRQGVGDTQYF
many | TRBJ2-1 | TRBV12-3/TRBV12-4 | NA | TGTGCCAGCAGCCAGGAAATAGAGCAGTTCTTC | CASSQEIEQFF
few | TRBJ2-3 | TRBV20-1 | NA | TGCAGTGCTAGAGTCCCCAGGCGGACCCCTAGCACAGATACGCAGTATTTT | CSARVPRRTPSTDTQYF
NA | TRBJ1-4 | TRBV12-3/TRBV12-4 | NA | TGTGCCAGCAAACTCGACCTGGGGGGAAGTGAAAAACTGTTTTTT | CASKLDLGGSEKLFF
few | TRBJ2-2 | TRBV15 | TRBD2 | TGTGCCACCAGCTGGCGGGAGGCACCGACCGGGGAGCTGTTTTTT | CATSWREAPTGELFF
NA | TRBJ2-7 | TRBV7-9 | NA | TGTGCCAGCAGCCCCCGACTCGGGCTGAACTACGAGCACTACTTC | CASSPRLGLNYEHYF
NA | TRBJ2-3 | TRBV12-3/TRBV12-4 | TRBD2 | TGTGCCAGCAGTTTATTAGCGGGACGGGCAGATACGCAGTATTTT | CASSLLAGRADTQYF
few | TRBJ2-3 | TRBV11-2 | NA | TGTGCCTCAGGTTTTGGAGGCACAGATACGCAGTATTTT | CASGFGGTDTQYF
NA | TRBJ2-7 | TRBV12-3/TRBV12-4 | NA | TGTGCCAGCAGTTTCACGGGAGATGGCTACGAGCAGTACTTC | CASSFTGDGYEQYF
few | TRBJ2-2 | TRBV6-1 | TRBD1 | TGTGCCAGCAGCACACCCCGACAGGGATGGGTCGGGGAGCTGTTTTTT | CASSTPRQGWVGELFF
few | TRBJ1-1 | TRBV9 | NA | TGTGCCAGCAGTTATGCCCTGGAGGCGAACACTGAAGCTTTCTTT | CASSYALEANTEAFF
NA | TRBJ2-3 | TRBV19 | NA | TGTGCCAGTAGTATGGGCAATACGCAGTATTTT | CASSMGNTQYF
NA | TRBJ2-7 | TRBV13 | NA | TGTGCCAGCAGCTCTACTCTCCAAGGGTCCCCCTCCTACGAGCAGTACTTC | CASSSTLQGSPSYEQYF
few | TRBJ1-5 | TRBV7-2 | NA | TGTGCCAGCAGCTTAGTTGACAGTAGCAATCAGCCCCAGCATTTT | CASSLVDSSNQPQHF
NA | TRBJ2-1 | TRBV20-1 | TRBD2 | TGCAGTGCTAGTAGGGCAGCGGGAGGGCCAAACAATGAGCAGTTCTTC | CSASRAAGGPNNEQFF
few | TRBJ2-2 | TRBV5-6 | NA | TGTGCCAGCAGCTTCTGGGGGGCGTCCTCTGGGGAGCTGTTTTTT | CASSFWGASSGELFF
few | TRBJ2-2 | TRBV12-3/TRBV12-4 | TRBD2 | TGTGCCAGCAGTTTGCCTAGCGGGAGGGTTGGGTCCGGGGAGCTGTTTTTT | CASSLPSGRVGSGELFF
many | TRBJ2-7 | TRBV12-3/TRBV12-4 | NA | TGTGCCAGCAGTTTTACCCCCGCCTACGAGCAGTACTTC | CASSFTPAYEQYF
few | TRBJ2-1 | TRBV3-1 | TRBD2 | TGTGCCAGCAGCCGACCGGGACTAGCGTACAATGAGCAGTTCTTC | CASSRPGLAYNEQFF
NA | TRBJ2-1 | TRBV5-1 | NA | TGCGCCAGCAGCTTTACGGACAATGAGCAGTTCTTC | CASSFTDNEQFF
NA | TRBJ2-7 | TRBV7-8 | TRBD2 | TGTGCCAGCAGCTTAGGTCCGGGAGGGTTCTACGAGCAGTACTTC | CASSLGPGGFYEQYF
NA | TRBJ2-3 | TRBV15 | NA | TGTGCCACCAGCAGAGATTTTATAACAGATACGCAGTATTTT | CATSRDFITDTQYF
NA | TRBJ1-1 | TRBV10-3 | NA | TGTGCCATCAGTGAGTCAGAGTTACCGAACACTGAAGCTTTCTTT | CAISESELPNTEAFF
few | TRBJ2-2 | TRBV5-1 | TRBD1 | TGCGCCAGCAGCCCTCGACAGGGTTGGAACACCGGGGAGCTGTTTTTT | CASSPRQGWNTGELFF
NA | TRBJ2-7 | TRBV10-3 | TRBD2 | TGTGCCATCAGTACCGGGACTAGCTTTTACGAGCAGTACTTC | CAISTGTSFYEQYF
NA | TRBJ2-1 | TRBV10-3 | NA | TGTGCCACCCTCGAAGCCTACAATGAGCAGTTCTTC | CATLEAYNEQFF
NA | TRBJ2-4 | TRBV20-1 | TRBD2 | TGCAGTGCTAGTGACCTTCCGGGACTAGCGGGAGGTTGGGCCAAAAACATTCAGTACTTC | CSASDLPGLAGGWAKNIQYF
few | TRBJ2-7 | TRBV29-1 | NA | TGCAGCGTTTCATCGGGTAGTGGGAGCGGGTACGAGCAGTACTTC | CSVSSGSGSGYEQYF
NA | TRBJ2-1 | TRBV15 | NA | TGTGCCACCAGCAAAGTCAATCCATTTCAGTTCTTC | CATSKVNPFQFF
few | TRBJ2-3 | TRBV20-1 | NA | TGCAGTGCTACGGGAAACACAGATACGCAGTATTTT | CSATGNTDTQYF
few | TRBJ2-3 | TRBV20-1 | TRBD2 | TGCAGTGCTAGCCCCGTAGCGGGAGGGCCGATTGATACGCAGTATTTT | CSASPVAGGPIDTQYF
NA | TRBJ2-7 | TRBV29-1 | NA | TGCAGCGTTACGGACGGCACCTACGAGCAGTACTTC | CSVTDGTYEQYF
NA | TRBJ2-5 | TRBV7-6 | NA | TGTGCCAGCAGCACGAGGGGAGAGACCCAGTACTTC | CASSTRGETQYF
NA | TRBJ2-4 | TRBV7-2 | NA | TGTGCCAGCAGTCTCCCGGGGACACTCGGGACCAAAAACATTCAGTACTTC | CASSLPGTLGTKNIQYF